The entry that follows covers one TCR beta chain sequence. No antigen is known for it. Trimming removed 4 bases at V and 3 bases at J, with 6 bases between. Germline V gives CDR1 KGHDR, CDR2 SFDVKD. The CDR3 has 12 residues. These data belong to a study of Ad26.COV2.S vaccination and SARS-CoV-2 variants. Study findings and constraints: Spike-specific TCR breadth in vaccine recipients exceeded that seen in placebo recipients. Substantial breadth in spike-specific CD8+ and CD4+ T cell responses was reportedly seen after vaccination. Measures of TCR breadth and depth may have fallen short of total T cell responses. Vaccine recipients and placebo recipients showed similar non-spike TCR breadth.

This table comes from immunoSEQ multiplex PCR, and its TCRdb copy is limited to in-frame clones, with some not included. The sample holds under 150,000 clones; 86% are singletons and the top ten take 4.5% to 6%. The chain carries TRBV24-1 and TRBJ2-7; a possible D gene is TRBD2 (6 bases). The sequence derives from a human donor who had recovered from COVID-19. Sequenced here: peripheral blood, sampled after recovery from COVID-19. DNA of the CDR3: TGTGCCACCAGTGAGGAGGGCTACGAGCAGTACTTC. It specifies CATSEEGYEQYF.